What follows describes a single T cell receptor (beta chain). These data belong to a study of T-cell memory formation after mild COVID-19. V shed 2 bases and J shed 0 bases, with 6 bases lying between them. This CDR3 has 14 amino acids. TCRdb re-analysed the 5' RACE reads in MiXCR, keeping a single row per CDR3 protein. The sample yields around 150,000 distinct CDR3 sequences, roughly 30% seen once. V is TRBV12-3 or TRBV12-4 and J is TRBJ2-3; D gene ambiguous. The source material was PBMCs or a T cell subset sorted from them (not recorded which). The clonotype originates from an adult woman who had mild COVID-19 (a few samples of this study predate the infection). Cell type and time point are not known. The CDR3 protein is CASSLQTSTDTQYF. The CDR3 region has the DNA TGTGCCAGCAGTTTACAAACTAGCACAGATACGCAGTATTTT.